The following is a T cell receptor (beta chain) sequence with its context. This sample is drawn from a study of cytomegalovirus exposure and HLA in healthy donors. Primers included in the PCR were 60 Vbeta and 13 Jbeta primers. The assay was immunoSEQ multiplex PCR, and TCRdb's table has in-frame clones only and misses some. The sample yields 130,000 or so clones, 60% to 85% seen once. Trimming pared 6 bases from V and 7 bases from J, leaving 19 bases between. CDR1 MNHEY and CDR2 SVGAGI come from the germline V gene. CDR3 length equals 15 residues. The chain joins TRBV6-5 to TRBJ1-5; D is unclear. Sequencing was performed on PBMCs. This sequence was found in a woman aged 40 to 49 in good health and CMV-seropositive. CDR3 sequence: CASSFTSGYGQPQHF. The DNA for the CDR3 is TGTGCCAGCAGCTTTACCTCGGGGTATGGACAGCCCCAGCATTTT.